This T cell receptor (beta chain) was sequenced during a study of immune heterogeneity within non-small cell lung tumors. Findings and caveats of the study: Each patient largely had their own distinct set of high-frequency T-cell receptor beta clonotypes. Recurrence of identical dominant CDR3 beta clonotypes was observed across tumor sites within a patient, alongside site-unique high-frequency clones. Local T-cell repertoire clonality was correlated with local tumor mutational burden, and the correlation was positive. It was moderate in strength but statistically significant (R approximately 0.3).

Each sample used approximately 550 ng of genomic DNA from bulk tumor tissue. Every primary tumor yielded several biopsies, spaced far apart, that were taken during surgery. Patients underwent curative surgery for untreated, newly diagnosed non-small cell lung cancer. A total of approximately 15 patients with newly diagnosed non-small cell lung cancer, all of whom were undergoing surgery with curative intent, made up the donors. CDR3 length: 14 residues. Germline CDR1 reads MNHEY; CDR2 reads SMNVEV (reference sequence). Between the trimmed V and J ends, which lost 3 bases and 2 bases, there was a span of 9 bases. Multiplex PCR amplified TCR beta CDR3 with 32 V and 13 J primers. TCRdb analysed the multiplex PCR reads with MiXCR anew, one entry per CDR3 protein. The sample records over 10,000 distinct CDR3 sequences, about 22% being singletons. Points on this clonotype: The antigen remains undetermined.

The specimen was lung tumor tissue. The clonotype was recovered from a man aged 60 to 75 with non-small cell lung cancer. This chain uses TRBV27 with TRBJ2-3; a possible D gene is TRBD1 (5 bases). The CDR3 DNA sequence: TGTGCCAGCAGTTTTGGGGCTTCCACAGATACGCAGTATTTT. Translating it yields CASSFGASTDTQYF.